A selection of T cell receptor beta chains follows, all from one sample in a study of blood T cell repertoires in COVID-19. Profiling relied on immunoSEQ multiplex PCR, and the TCRdb table lists in-frame clones only, not all of them. There are about 220,000 clones in the sample; about 91% occur only once, and 2.5% to 3% lies in the top ten. Sample: PBMCs or T cells enriched from blood (not recorded which). These receptors were collected from a woman under 40 with acute COVID-19. Each CDR3 is given with its conserved first and last residue. The D gene is left open where the match is weak.

D gene,V gene,J gene,CDR3 protein
TRBD1,TRBV29-1,TRBJ2-7,CSVRFSQGNYDEQYF
.,TRBV7-2,TRBJ2-7,CASSSDSRETYEQYF
.,TRBV15,TRBJ2-7,CATSRVRGHEQYF
.,TRBV12-3/TRBV12-4,TRBJ2-7,CASTRTGYEQYF
.,TRBV4-1,TRBJ1-1,CASSQPRFRVLNTEAFF
.,TRBV7-2,TRBJ1-4,CASSLVGGGEKLFF
.,TRBV7-5,TRBJ2-3,CARSLAYMTGESTDTQYF
.,TRBV7-9,TRBJ1-1,CASSFRGEWTEAFF
TRBD1,TRBV2,TRBJ1-2,CASSRDRVIYGYTF
.,TRBV13,TRBJ1-1,CASSSVLNTEAFF
TRBD2,TRBV19,TRBJ2-1,CASRGLVFEQFF
TRBD2,TRBV10-2,TRBJ2-3,CASNPSGGTDTQYF
.,TRBV6-1,TRBJ1-2,CASSDRDTRRVGYGYTF
.,TRBV11-3,TRBJ1-3,CASSFQGGAGNTIYF
.,TRBV6-5,TRBJ1-2,CASSYSRGGGYTF
TRBD2,TRBV15,TRBJ2-7,CATSRDWGSGEPYEQYF
.,TRBV19,TRBJ1-1,CASSIFQGPEAFF
.,TRBV5-5,TRBJ2-3,CASSFQGYRTDTQYF
.,TRBV5-3,TRBJ1-1,CARSFSTLNTEAFF
.,TRBV5-1,TRBJ1-2,CASSTTANAGYGYTF
.,TRBV10-2,TRBJ1-4,CASTLGGGYEKLFF
.,TRBV14,TRBJ2-6,CASSQRAYSGANVLTF
.,TRBV11-2,TRBJ1-2,CASSLAGIRGASLNYGYTF
TRBD2,TRBV4-1,TRBJ2-5,CASSQDRGTSGGRSSGTQYF
.,TRBV5-5,TRBJ1-5,CASSQEGYSNQPQHF
TRBD1,TRBV7-2,TRBJ1-2,CASSVYRGRNYGYTF
.,TRBV3-1/TRBV3-2,TRBJ2-2,CASSFFSGELFF